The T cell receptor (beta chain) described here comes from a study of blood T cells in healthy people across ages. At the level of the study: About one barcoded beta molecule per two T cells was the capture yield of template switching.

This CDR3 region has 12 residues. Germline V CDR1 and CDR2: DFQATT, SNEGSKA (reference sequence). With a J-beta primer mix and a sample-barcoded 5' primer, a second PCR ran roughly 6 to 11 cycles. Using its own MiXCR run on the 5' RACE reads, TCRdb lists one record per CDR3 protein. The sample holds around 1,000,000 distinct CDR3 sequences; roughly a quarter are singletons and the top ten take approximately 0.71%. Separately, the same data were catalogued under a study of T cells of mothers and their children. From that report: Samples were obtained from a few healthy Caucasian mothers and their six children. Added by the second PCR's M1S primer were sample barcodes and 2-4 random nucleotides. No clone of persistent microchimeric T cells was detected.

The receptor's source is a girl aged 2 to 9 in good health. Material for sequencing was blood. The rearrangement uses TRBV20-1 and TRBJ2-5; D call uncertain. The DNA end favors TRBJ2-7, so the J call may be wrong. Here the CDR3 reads CSAISGSGEQYF. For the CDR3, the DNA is TGCAGTGCTATTTCGGGTTCCGGCGAGCAGTACTTC.